This T cell receptor beta chain was recorded in a study of T cell responses to AZD1222 COVID-19 vaccine. Findings and caveats of the study: Regions left unmutated in variants are reportedly the target of nearly half of spike-specific TCRs.

Turning to this clone: The antigen remains unidentified. Different DNA sequences within this sample yield the same CDR3.

Germline-derived CDR1 and CDR2 are SGHVS and FQNEAQ. The CDR3 loop spans 13 amino acids. The V gene lost 1 base and the J gene lost 5 bases, with 6 bases spanning the gap. Only in-frame clones appear in the TCRdb table, and some are missing; sequencing was by immunoSEQ multiplex PCR. Here the sample spans roughly 150,000 clones, 90% being singletons. This clonotype was sampled from an adult in good health. The chain recombines TRBV7-8 with TRBJ2-1; no clear D. This specimen consisted of peripheral blood, obtained on day 0 of AZD1222 vaccination. The CDR3 bases are TGTGCCAGCAGCTTAGGACTTAACAATGAGCAGTTCTTC. The encoded protein is CASSLGLNNEQFF.